This T cell receptor beta chain was profiled in a study of T-cell memory formation after mild COVID-19. Background on the study: TCR clusters mostly belonged to single donors.

After removal of 2 bases from V and 6 bases from J, the junction contained 0 bases not matched to a gene. Germline V gene lookup returns CDR1 LGHNA and CDR2 YSLEER. CDR3 size: 13 residues. Worth noting for this clonotype: What it binds is not known.

TCRdb independently ran MiXCR on the 5' RACE reads; one entry per CDR3 protein. This sample has 280,000 or so distinct CDR3 sequences; approximately 8% occur once, and the top ten carry 20% to 25%. General observations from the study: Clones shrinking from day 15 to 85 showed even CD4/CD8 mixes; later expanders tilted CD4+.

This clonotype was obtained from a man aged 18 to 29 who had mild COVID-19 (a few samples of this study predate the infection). Cell type and time point are not known. The chain links TRBV4-3 to TRBJ2-2; 7 nucleotides line up with TRBD1. The specimen was PBMCs or a T cell subset sorted from them (not recorded which). The CDR3 bases are TGCGCCAGCAGCCAACAGGGGGCCGGGGAGCTGTTTTTT. Translated: CASSQQGAGELFF.